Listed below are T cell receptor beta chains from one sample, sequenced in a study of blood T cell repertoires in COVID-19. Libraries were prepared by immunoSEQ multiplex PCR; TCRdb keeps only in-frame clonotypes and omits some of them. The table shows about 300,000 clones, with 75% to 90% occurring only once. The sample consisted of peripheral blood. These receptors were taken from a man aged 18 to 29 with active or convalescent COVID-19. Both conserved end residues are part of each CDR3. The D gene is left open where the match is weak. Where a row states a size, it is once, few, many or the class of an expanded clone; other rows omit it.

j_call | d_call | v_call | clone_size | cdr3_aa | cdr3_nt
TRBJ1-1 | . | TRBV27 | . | CASSLRPQGATNTEAFF | TGTGCCAGCAGTTTGAGACCCCAAGGGGCGACGAACACTGAAGCTTTCTTT
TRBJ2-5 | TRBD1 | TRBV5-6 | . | CASSLSGGGETQYF | TGTGCCAGCAGCTTGTCAGGGGGCGGGGAGACCCAGTACTTC
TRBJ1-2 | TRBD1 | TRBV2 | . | CASEGGSLSAYGYTF | TGTGCCAGTGAAGGGGGCTCGCTGTCGGCCTATGGCTACACCTTC
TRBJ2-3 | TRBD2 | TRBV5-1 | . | CASSFSAVGTSGDTQYF | TGCGCCAGCAGTTTTAGTGCTGTGGGGACTAGCGGAGATACGCAGTATTTT
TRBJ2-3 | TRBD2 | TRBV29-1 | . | CSVDSSGRPVDTQYF | TGCAGCGTTGATTCTAGCGGGAGGCCGGTAGATACGCAGTATTTT
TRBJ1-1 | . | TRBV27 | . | CASSPMRVRTEAFF | TGTGCCAGCAGCCCCATGAGGGTTAGGACTGAAGCTTTCTTT
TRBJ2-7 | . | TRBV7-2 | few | CASSADRVNEQYF | TGTGCCAGCAGCGCGGACAGAGTAAACGAGCAGTACTTC
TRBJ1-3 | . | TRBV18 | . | CASSPPLTGSGNTIYF | TGTGCCAGCTCACCTCCACTCACAGGTTCTGGAAACACCATATATTTT
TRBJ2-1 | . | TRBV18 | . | CASSPPSGSSYNEQFF | TGTGCCAGCTCACCACCTTCGGGGTCCTCCTACAATGAGCAGTTCTTC
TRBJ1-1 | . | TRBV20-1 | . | CSASLFFGQIGTEAFF | TGCAGTGCTAGTTTGTTTTTTGGACAGATTGGCACTGAAGCTTTCTTT
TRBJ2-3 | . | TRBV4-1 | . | CASSQPSTDTQYF | TGCGCCAGCAGCCAACCGAGCACAGATACGCAGTATTTT
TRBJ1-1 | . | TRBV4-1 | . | CASSHEPGNKAFF | TGCGCCAGCAGCCATGAACCAGGGAACAAAGCTTTCTTT
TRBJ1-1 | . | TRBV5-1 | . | CASSSRYGTEAFF | TGCGCCAGCAGCTCACGTTACGGGACTGAAGCTTTCTTT
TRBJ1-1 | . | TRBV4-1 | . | CASSQDLRTEAFF | TGCGCCAGCAGCCAAGACTTGAGGACTGAAGCTTTCTTT
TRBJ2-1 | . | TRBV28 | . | CASSLPARGEQFF | TGTGCCAGCAGTTTACCGGCCAGAGGTGAGCAGTTCTTC
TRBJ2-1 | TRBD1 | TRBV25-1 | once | CASRSTGGSEQFF | TGTGCCAGCAGGTCGACAGGGGGCTCTGAGCAGTTCTTC
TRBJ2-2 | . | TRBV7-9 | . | CASSYAWTENTGELFF | TGTGCCAGCAGCTACGCGTGGACAGAGAACACCGGGGAGCTGTTTTTT
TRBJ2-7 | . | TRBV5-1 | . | CASSFLGDEQYF | TGCGCCAGCAGCTTCCTCGGGGACGAGCAGTACTTC
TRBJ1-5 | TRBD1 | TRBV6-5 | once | CASGRGDSNQPQHF | TGTGCCAGCGGCAGGGGGGATAGCAATCAGCCCCAGCATTTT
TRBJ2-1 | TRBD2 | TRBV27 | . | CASSIRLAEGPFHNEQFF | TGTGCCAGCAGTATCCGACTAGCGGAGGGCCCCTTCCACAATGAGCAGTTCTTC
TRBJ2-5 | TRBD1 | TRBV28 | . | CASSYTNRGETQYF | TGTGCCAGCAGCTATACGAACAGGGGGGAGACCCAGTACTTC
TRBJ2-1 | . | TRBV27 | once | CASSFWVRQGYNEQFF | TGTGCCAGCAGTTTCTGGGTCCGGCAGGGTTACAATGAGCAGTTCTTC
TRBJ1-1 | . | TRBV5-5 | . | CASSLAGTLNEAFF | TGTGCCAGCAGCTTGGCAGGGACTCTCAATGAAGCTTTCTTT
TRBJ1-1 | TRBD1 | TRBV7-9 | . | CASSPGDRGSTEAFF | TGTGCCAGCAGCCCAGGCGACAGGGGGAGCACTGAAGCTTTCTTT
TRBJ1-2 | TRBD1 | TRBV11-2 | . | CASSSLRGTRQGPNYGYTF | TGTGCCAGCAGCTCACTTAGAGGGACGAGACAGGGACCTAACTATGGCTACACCTTC
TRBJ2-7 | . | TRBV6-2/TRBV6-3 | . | CASSTQTSIGQYF | TGTGCCAGCAGTACACAAACTAGCATTGGGCAGTACTTC
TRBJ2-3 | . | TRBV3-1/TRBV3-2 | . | CASSQDKIAADTQYF | TGTGCCAGCAGCCAAGATAAAATAGCTGCAGATACGCAGTATTTT
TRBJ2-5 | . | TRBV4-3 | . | CASSRQGYQETQYF | TGCGCCAGCAGCCGTCAGGGGTACCAAGAGACCCAGTACTTC
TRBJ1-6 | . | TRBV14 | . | CASSQTPGSYNSPLHF | TGTGCCAGCAGCCAAACCCCGGGCTCCTATAATTCACCCCTCCACTTT
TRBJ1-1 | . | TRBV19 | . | CASSSRVEAFF | TGTGCCAGTAGCTCCAGGGTCGAAGCTTTCTTT
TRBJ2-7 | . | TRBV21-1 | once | CASSKASRLPYEQYF | TGTGCCAGCAGCAAAGCGAGTAGATTACCCTACGAGCAGTACTTC
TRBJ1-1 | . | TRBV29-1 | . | CSVDVDTEAFF | TGCAGCGTTGACGTAGACACTGAAGCTTTCTTT
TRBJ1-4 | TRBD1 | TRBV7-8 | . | CASSPWTGRVEKLFF | TGTGCCAGCAGCCCCTGGACAGGCCGGGTCGAAAAACTGTTTTTT